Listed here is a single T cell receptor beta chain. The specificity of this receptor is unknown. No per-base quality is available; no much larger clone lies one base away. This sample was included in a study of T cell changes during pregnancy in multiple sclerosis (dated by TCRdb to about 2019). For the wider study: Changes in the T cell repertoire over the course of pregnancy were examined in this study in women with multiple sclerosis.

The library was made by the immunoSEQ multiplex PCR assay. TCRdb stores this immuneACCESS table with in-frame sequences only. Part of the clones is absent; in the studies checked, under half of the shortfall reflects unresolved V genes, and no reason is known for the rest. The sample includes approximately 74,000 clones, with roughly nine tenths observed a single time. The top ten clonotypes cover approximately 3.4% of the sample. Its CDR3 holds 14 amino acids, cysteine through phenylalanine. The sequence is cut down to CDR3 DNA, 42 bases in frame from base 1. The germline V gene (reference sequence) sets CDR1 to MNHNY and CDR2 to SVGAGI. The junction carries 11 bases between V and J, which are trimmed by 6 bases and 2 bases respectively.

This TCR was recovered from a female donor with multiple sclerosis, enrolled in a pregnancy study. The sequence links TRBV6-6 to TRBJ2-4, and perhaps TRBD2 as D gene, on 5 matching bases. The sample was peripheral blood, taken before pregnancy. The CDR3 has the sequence CASSGLVTKNIQYF. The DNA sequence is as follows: TGTGCCAGCAGCGGACTCGTCACCAAAAACATTCAGTACTTC.